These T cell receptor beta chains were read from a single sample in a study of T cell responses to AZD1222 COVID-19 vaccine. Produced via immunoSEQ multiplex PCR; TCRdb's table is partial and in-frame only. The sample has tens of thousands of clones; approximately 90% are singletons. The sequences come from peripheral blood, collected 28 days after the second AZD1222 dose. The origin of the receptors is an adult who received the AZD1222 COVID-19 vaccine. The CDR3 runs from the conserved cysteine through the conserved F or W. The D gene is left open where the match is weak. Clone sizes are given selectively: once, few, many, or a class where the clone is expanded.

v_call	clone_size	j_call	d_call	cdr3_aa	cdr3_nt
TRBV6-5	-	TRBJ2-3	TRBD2	CASSYGRGDTDTQYF	TGTGCCAGCAGTTATGGGAGGGGCGACACAGATACGCAGTATTTT
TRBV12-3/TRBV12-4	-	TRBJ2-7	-	CASSLEGAGEQYF	TGTGCCAGCAGTTTGGAAGGGGCTGGCGAGCAGTACTTC
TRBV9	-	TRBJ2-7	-	CASSVGTAREQYF	TGTGCCAGCAGCGTAGGGACAGCTCGGGAGCAGTACTTC
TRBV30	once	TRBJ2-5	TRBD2	CAWSNSGGSTQYF	TGTGCCTGGAGTAATAGCGGGGGCTCGACCCAGTACTTC
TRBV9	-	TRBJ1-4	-	CASSAMGITNEKLFF	TGTGCCAGCAGCGCCATGGGGATCACTAATGAAAAACTGTTTTTT
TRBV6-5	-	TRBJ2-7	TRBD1	CASSYSRTGGEEQYF	TGTGCCAGCAGTTACTCCAGGACAGGGGGGGAGGAGCAGTACTTC
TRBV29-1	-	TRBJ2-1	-	CSVHHDRRRGAQPYNEQFF	TGCAGCGTTCACCACGACCGGAGGAGGGGGGCACAGCCCTACAATGAGCAGTTCTTC
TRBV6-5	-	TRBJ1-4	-	CAGAGHYNEKLFF	TGTGCCGGAGCCGGGCATTATAATGAAAAACTGTTTTTT
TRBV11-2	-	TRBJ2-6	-	CASSLRAVLSGANVLTF	TGTGCCAGCAGCTTAAGGGCAGTCCTCTCTGGGGCCAACGTCCTGACTTTC
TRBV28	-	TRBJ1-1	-	CASATGRTEAFF	TGTGCCAGCGCTACAGGGCGCACTGAAGCTTTCTTT
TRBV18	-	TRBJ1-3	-	CASSLLSGDRSGNTIYF	TGTGCCAGCTCACTCCTTTCGGGGGATCGATCTGGAAACACCATATATTTT
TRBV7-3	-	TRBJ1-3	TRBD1	CASSPYASGGGVGNTIYF	TGTGCCAGCAGCCCCTACGCGTCAGGGGGCGGTGTAGGAAACACCATATATTTT
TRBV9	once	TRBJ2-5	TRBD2	CASSGGLSETQYF	TGTGCCAGCAGCGGGGGACTATCCGAGACCCAGTACTTC
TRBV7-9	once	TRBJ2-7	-	CASGGTNYEQYF	TGTGCCAGCGGCGGGACCAACTACGAGCAGTACTTC
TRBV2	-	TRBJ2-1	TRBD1	CASSGQGWSEQFF	TGTGCCAGCAGTGGACAGGGTTGGAGTGAGCAGTTCTTC
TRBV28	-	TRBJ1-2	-	CASSLQFRFYGYTF	TGTGCCAGCAGTTTACAGTTTCGGTTCTATGGCTACACCTTC
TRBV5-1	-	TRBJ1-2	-	CASSLGGEGRILYGYTF	TGCGCCAGCAGCTTGGGGGGCGAGGGGAGAATACTCTATGGCTACACCTTC
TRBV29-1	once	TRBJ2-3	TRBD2	CSLTGTSGGGTDTQYF	TGCAGCCTGACCGGGACTAGCGGGGGAGGCACAGATACGCAGTATTTT
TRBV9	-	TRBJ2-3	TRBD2	CASSVGLAGALPRITDTQYF	TGTGCCAGCAGCGTAGGACTAGCGGGGGCCCTTCCTCGAATCACAGATACGCAGTATTTT
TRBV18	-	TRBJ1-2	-	CASSSPERANYGYTF	TGTGCCAGCTCGTCGCCGGAGCGGGCTAACTATGGCTACACCTTC
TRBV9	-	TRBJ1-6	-	CASSERLWDPPSSYNSPLHF	TGTGCCAGCAGCGAGAGGCTATGGGACCCCCCGAGCTCCTATAATTCACCCCTCCACTTT
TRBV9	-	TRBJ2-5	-	CASSVEGRGKTQYF	TGTGCCAGCAGCGTAGAAGGCAGGGGAAAGACCCAGTACTTC
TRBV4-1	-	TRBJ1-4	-	CASSQEYSGVNEKLFF	TGCGCCAGCAGCCAAGAATATTCCGGGGTTAATGAAAAACTGTTTTTT
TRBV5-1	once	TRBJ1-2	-	CASGGGALNYGYTF	TGCGCCAGCGGAGGGGGGGCTCTTAACTATGGCTACACCTTC
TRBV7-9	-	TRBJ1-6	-	CASSLAVNSPLHF	TGTGCCAGCAGCTTAGCAGTTAATTCACCCCTCCACTTT
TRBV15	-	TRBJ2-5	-	CATLLGGREETQYF	TGTGCCACCCTCCTCGGGGGCAGGGAAGAGACCCAGTACTTC
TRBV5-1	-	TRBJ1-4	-	CASSTAVGTNEKLFF	TGCGCCAGCAGCACAGCCGTAGGCACTAATGAAAAACTGTTTTTT
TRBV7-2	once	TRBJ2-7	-	CASSLGQAGEQYF	TGTGCCAGCAGCTTAGGACAGGCTGGGGAGCAGTACTTC
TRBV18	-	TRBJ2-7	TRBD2	CASSPASGGLSGEQYF	TGTGCCAGCTCCCCCGCTAGCGGGGGCCTATCAGGCGAGCAGTACTTC
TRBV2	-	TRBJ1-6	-	CASNGWGSTSSYNSPLHF	TGTGCCAGCAACGGGTGGGGCAGTACGAGCTCCTATAATTCACCCCTCCACTTT
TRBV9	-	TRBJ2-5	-	CASSSRGVIQETQYF	TGTGCCAGCAGCTCAAGGGGGGTGATTCAAGAGACCCAGTACTTC
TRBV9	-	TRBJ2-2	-	CASSPQTTGELFF	TGTGCCAGCAGCCCACAGACGACCGGGGAGCTGTTTTTT
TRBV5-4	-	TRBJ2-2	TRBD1	CASSPGRDRVSGELFF	TGTGCCAGCAGCCCGGGCCGGGACAGGGTGTCCGGGGAGCTGTTTTTT
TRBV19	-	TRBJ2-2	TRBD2	CASRGMTSGVGTGELFF	TGTGCCAGTAGGGGGATGACTAGCGGGGTTGGTACCGGGGAGCTGTTTTTT
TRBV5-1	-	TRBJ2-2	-	CASSLAGVTNTGELFF	TGCGCCAGCAGCTTGGCCGGCGTGACGAACACCGGGGAGCTGTTTTTT
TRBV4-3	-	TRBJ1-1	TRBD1	CASSQQGGSTEAFF	TGCGCCAGCAGCCAACAGGGGGGAAGCACTGAAGCTTTCTTT
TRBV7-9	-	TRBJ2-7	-	CASSLSGDEQYF	TGTGCCAGCAGCCTGTCTGGGGACGAGCAGTACTTC
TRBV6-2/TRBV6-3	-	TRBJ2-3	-	CASSYPAKSTDTQYF	TGTGCCAGCAGTTATCCCGCGAAAAGCACAGATACGCAGTATTTT
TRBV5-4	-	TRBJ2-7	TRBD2	CASSMPLAGVKGEQYF	TGTGCCAGCAGCATGCCGCTAGCGGGGGTTAAAGGCGAGCAGTACTTC
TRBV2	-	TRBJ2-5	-	CASGGGQKIWYF	TGTGCCTCCGGCGGGGGACAAAAGATCTGGTACTTC
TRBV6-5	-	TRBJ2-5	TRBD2	CASSYSAGGLGETQYF	TGTGCCAGCAGTTACTCGGCGGGGGGATTGGGGGAGACCCAGTACTTC
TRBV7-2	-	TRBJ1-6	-	CASSLGGSRTSPLHF	TGTGCCAGCAGCTTAGGTGGCAGCCGGACTTCACCCCTCCACTTT
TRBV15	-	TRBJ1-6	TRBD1	CATSTGQGNSPLHF	TGTGCCACCAGCACCGGACAGGGAAATTCACCCCTCCACTTT
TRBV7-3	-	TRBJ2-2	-	CASSLGGANTGELFF	TGTGCCAGCAGCTTAGGGGGCGCGAACACCGGGGAGCTGTTTTTT
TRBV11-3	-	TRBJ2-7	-	CASSRLGGDYEQYF	TGTGCCAGCAGCCGTCTTGGGGGAGACTACGAGCAGTACTTC
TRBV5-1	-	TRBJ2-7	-	CASSFIGGGDEQYF	TGCGCCAGCAGCTTTATCGGGGGTGGTGACGAGCAGTACTTC
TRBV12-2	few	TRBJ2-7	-	CASRPRVESSYEQYF	TGTGCAAGTCGCCCACGGGTTGAGAGCTCCTACGAGCAGTACTTC
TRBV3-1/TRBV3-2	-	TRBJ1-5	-	CASSQATTGGKPQHF	TGTGCCAGCAGCCAAGCGACCACGGGTGGGAAGCCCCAGCATTTT
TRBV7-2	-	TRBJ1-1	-	CASSLLVDVWGDKAFF	TGTGCCAGCAGCTTATTAGTGGATGTTTGGGGGGACAAAGCTTTCTTT
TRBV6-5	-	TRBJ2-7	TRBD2	CASSLAGISYEQYF	TGTGCCAGCAGTTTAGCGGGGATCTCCTACGAGCAGTACTTC
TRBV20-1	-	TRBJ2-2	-	CSASVGYTGELFF	TGCAGTGCTAGTGTAGGCTACACCGGGGAGCTGTTTTTT
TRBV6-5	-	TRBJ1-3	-	CASFQGFGNTIYF	TGTGCCAGTTTCCAGGGATTTGGAAACACCATATATTTT
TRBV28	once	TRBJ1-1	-	CASSSPRRGQREAFF	TGTGCCAGCAGTTCCCCACGTCGCGGTCAGAGGGAAGCTTTCTTT
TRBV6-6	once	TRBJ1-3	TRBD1	CASSLIRGGTIYF	TGTGCCAGCAGCCTCATCAGGGGGGGCACCATATATTTT
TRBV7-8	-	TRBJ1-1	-	CASSLVGANTEAFF	TGTGCCAGCAGCTTAGTCGGAGCTAACACTGAAGCTTTCTTT
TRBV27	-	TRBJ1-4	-	CASSYRVGEKLFF	TGTGCCAGCAGTTACAGGGTCGGTGAAAAACTGTTTTTT
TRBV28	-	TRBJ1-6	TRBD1	CASSPPTGTGTLHF	TGTGCCAGCAGTCCCCCTACCGGGACAGGCACCCTCCACTTT